This note documents a single T cell receptor beta chain sequence. Sequenced by immunoSEQ multiplex PCR; TCRdb stores in-frame clones only, minus some. Seen here are about 87,000 clones, approximately 71% observed once, and the top ten hold around 4%. The sample belongs to a study of blood T cell repertoires in COVID-19. Study information: From the United States, Italy and Spain came samples of acute and convalescent COVID-19. From T cells, B-cell-depleted T cells, or PBMCs came the material, which was cDNA or gDNA.

Germline V gene data show CDR1 as SGHDT and CDR2 as YYEEEE. Trimming took 4 bases from V and 2 from J, leaving 10 bases between them. The CDR3 spans 15 residues. J is TRBJ2-6 and V is TRBV5-6, with D hard to call. The receptor comes from a woman aged 50 to 60 with acute or convalescent COVID-19. The sequenced sample was peripheral blood. The CDR3 nucleotides are TGTGCCAGCAGCACTGCTGGTCCTGGGGCCAACGTCCTGACTTTC. Encoded protein: CASSTAGPGANVLTF.